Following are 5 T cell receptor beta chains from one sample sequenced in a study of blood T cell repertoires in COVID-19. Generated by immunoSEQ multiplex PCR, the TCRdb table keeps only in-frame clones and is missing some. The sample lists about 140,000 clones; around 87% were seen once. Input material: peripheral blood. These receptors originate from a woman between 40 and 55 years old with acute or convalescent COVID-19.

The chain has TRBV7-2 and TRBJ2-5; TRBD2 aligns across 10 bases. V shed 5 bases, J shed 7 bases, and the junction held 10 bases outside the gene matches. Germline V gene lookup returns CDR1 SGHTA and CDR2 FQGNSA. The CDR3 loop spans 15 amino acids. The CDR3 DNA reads TGTGCCAGCAGCCCCTCTAGCGGGGGTCCGGGGACCCAGTACTTC. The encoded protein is CASSPSSGGPGTQYF.

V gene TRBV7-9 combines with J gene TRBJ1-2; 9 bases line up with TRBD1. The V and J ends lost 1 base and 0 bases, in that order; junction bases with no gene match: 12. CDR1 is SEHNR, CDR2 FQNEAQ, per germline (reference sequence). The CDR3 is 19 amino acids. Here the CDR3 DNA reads TGTGCCAGCAGCTTAGTCGCGATACAGGGGGCTGAGACTAACTATGGCTACACCTTC. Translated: CASSLVAIQGAETNYGYTF.

The CDR3 protein is CASSLGQAGNTEAFF. The CDR3 DNA sequence: TGTGCCAGCAGCCTGGGACAGGCGGGGAACACTGAAGCTTTCTTT. V and J are TRBV11-2 and TRBJ1-1; 8 nucleotides line up with TRBD1. CDR1 SGHAT and CDR2 FQNNGV come from the germline V gene. V shed 5 bases, J shed 1 base, and the junction held 6 bases outside the gene matches. CDR3 length: 15 amino acids.

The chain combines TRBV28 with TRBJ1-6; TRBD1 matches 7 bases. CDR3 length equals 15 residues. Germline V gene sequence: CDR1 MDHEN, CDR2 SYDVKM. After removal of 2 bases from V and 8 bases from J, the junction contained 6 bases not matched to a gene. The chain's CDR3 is CASSLIGTDYSPLHF. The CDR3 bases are TGTGCCAGCAGTTTAATCGGGACAGATTATTCACCCCTCCACTTT.

Here the CDR3 DNA reads TGTGCCAGCCTTTACAGGGTGCGCAATCAGCCCCAGCATTTT. This codes for CASLYRVRNQPQHF. The chain links TRBV25-1 to TRBJ1-5; a weak D match, TRBD1 (6 bases). V was pared by 8 bases and J by 2 bases, with 13 bases between. In germline, CDR1 is MGHDK, CDR2 SYGVNS. This CDR3 spans 14 amino acids.